A single sample gave rise to the 20 T cell receptor beta chains below, sequenced in a study of blood T cell repertoires in COVID-19. Sequencing used immunoSEQ multiplex PCR; TCRdb keeps in-frame clones, though not all of them. The sample yields 230,000 or so clones, around 84% seen once. Sequencing used PBMCs or T cells enriched from blood (not recorded which). These receptors all come from a woman aged 45 to 65 who had been exposed to COVID-19.

The gene calls are TRBV28 and TRBJ1-3; D not certain. V was clipped by 10 bases and J by 0 bases, with 10 bases between them. CDR3 length: 13 amino acids. Germline V gene sequence: CDR1 MDHEN, CDR2 SYDVKM. The CDR3 here is CATARSSGNTIYF. CDR3 sequence (DNA): TGTGCCACCGCTCGGAGCTCTGGAAACACCATATATTTT.

The chain combines TRBV7-2 with TRBJ1-2; 7 nucleotides line up with TRBD1. The CDR3 contains 12 residues. Losses at the gene ends were 5 bases for V and 14 bases for J; bases not matched to a gene: 11. Germline V gene sequence: CDR1 SGHTA, CDR2 FQGNSA. The CDR3 DNA is TGTGCCAGCAGCCCTTGGCAGGGGGTAAAGACCTTC. This sequence encodes CASSPWQGVKTF.

The chain employs TRBV7-6 and TRBJ1-5; the match to TRBD1 covers 7 bases. After removal of 5 bases from V and 4 bases from J, the junction contained 2 bases not matched to a gene. The germline V gene encodes CDR1 SGHVS and CDR2 FNYEAQ. CDR3 length: 13 amino acids. The CDR3 here is CASSRTGNQPQHF. As DNA, the CDR3 is TGTGCCAGCAGCAGGACAGGTAATCAGCCCCAGCATTTT.

The rearrangement joins TRBV7-2 to TRBJ2-1; no firm D call. The CDR3 is made up of 13 amino acids. Germline V CDR1 and CDR2: SGHTA, FQGNSA. V was clipped by 4 bases and J by 10 bases, with 14 bases between them. CDR3 sequence (DNA): TGTGCCAGCAGCTACCCTACAGTATCCGAGCAGTTCTTC. Translating gives CASSYPTVSEQFF.

The genes are TRBV11-2 and TRBJ1-1, with D possibly TRBD1 on 5 matching bases. The germline V gene encodes CDR1 SGHAT and CDR2 FQNNGV. This CDR3 region has 14 residues. Trimming removed 5 bases at V and 0 bases at J, with 10 bases between. The CDR3 loop is CASSPGLMNTEAFF. The CDR3 nucleotides read TGTGCCAGCAGCCCGGGACTAATGAACACTGAAGCTTTCTTT.

The rearrangement links TRBV7-9 to TRBJ2-5, with 12 bases aligning to TRBD2. Germline V gene lookup returns CDR1 SEHNR and CDR2 FQNEAQ (reference sequence). The CDR3 sequence is 14 residues long. After removal of 7 bases from V and 3 bases from J, the junction contained 3 bases not matched to a gene. Here the CDR3 reads CASKRTSGEETQYF. The CDR3 DNA reads as TGTGCCAGCAAGAGGACTAGCGGGGAAGAGACCCAGTACTTC.

This clone is a singleton in its sample. The chain links TRBV5-5 to TRBJ1-1, with D perhaps matching TRBD1 (5 bases). Trimming shortened V by 0 bases and J by 6 bases, and 21 bases separated the two germline ends. The CDR3 has 17 residues. Germline V gives CDR1 SGHKS, CDR2 YYEKEE (reference sequence). CDR3 in amino acids: CASSLVAMGGRGAEAFF. The CDR3 DNA reads as TGTGCCAGCAGCTTGGTCGCGATGGGGGGAAGGGGAGCTGAAGCTTTCTTT.

CDR3: CARGQGAAGELFF. The CDR3 region has the DNA TGCGCCAGGGGACAGGGGGCCGCCGGGGAGCTGTTTTTT. The chain combines TRBV5-1 with TRBJ2-2; the match to TRBD1 covers 12 bases. CDR1 and CDR2 (germline): SGHRS, YFSETQ. The CDR3 consists of 13 residues. The V gene end was trimmed by 8 bases and the J gene end by 6 bases; junction bases not matched to a gene: 2.

The chain combines TRBV6-5 with TRBJ1-3; D is uncertain. This CDR3 region has 12 residues. Germline CDR1 and CDR2: MNHEY and SVGAGI. Trimming stripped 5 bases from V and 1 base from J, with 3 bases between. This chain's CDR3 is CASSRSGNTIYF. CDR3 nucleotide sequence: TGTGCCAGCAGTCGTTCTGGAAACACCATATATTTT.

This clone was recorded a few times. The chain couples TRBV5-6 to TRBJ2-5; 7 bases agree with TRBD1. V was clipped by 2 bases and J by 1 base; unmatched bases: 5. The germline V gene has CDR1 SGHDT and CDR2 YYEEEE. This CDR3 spans 15 amino acids. The CDR3 coding sequence is TGTGCCAGCAGCTTAGGCACAGGGGCCCAAGAGACCCAGTACTTC. This translates into CASSLGTGAQETQYF.

The chain couples TRBV9 to TRBJ2-2; TRBD1 might be the D (5 bases). Trimming pared 1 base from V and 5 bases from J, leaving 12 bases between. Germline CDR1 reads SGDLS; CDR2 reads YYNGEE. The CDR3 runs 15 residues. In DNA, the CDR3 is TGTGCCAGCAGCGTATTAGGGGTAAATACCGGGGAGCTGTTTTTT. Encoded protein: CASSVLGVNTGELFF.

V gene TRBV5-8 combines with J gene TRBJ2-5; 14 positions agree with TRBD2. V gave up 2 bases and J gave up 4 bases; unmatched junction bases: 7. CDR1 is SGHTS, CDR2 YDEGEE, per germline. There are 17 residues in the CDR3. The CDR3 loop is CASSFWTSGGSGETQYF. CDR3 coding DNA: TGTGCCAGCAGCTTCTGGACTAGCGGGGGGTCCGGAGAGACCCAGTACTTC.

This sequence joins TRBV9 and TRBJ2-7, with TRBD1 as a possible D gene (6 bases). The V gene lost 6 bases and the J gene lost 2 bases, with 15 bases spanning the gap. The germline CDR1 and CDR2 sequences are SGDLS and YYNGEE. This CDR3 contains 14 residues. The CDR3, as DNA: TGTGCCAGCACCGCACCGGACAGACCCTACGAGCAGTACTTC. This codes for CASTAPDRPYEQYF. Variable domain in full (rest from reference TRBV9 and TRBJ2-7): DSGVTQTPKHLITATGQRVTLRCSPRSGDLSVYWYQQSLDQGLQFLIQYYNGEERAKGNILERFSAQQFPDLHSELNLSSLELGDSALYFCASTAPDRPYEQYFGPGTRLTVT.

The chain employs TRBV6-6 and TRBJ2-2; 9 bases align to TRBD1. This CDR3 has 17 amino acids. The V segment lost 5 bases and the J segment 2 bases; nucleotides outside the gene matches: 9. From germline, CDR1 is MNHNY and CDR2 SVGAGI (reference sequence). The CDR3 nucleotides read TGTGCCAGCAGTCACCGAAGGACAGGGGCTAACACCGGGGAGCTGTTTTTT. This translates into CASSHRRTGANTGELFF.

The chain combines TRBV6-5 with TRBJ2-3, with TRBD2 matching over 10 bases. Germline values: CDR1 MNHEY, CDR2 SVGAGI. The CDR3 is 15 amino acids. Losses at the gene ends were 1 base for V and 6 bases for J; bases not matched to a gene: 4. The CDR3: CASSYLAGGKDTQYF. The DNA for the CDR3 is TGTGCCAGCAGTTACTTAGCGGGGGGTAAGGATACGCAGTATTTT.

This chain uses TRBV6-5 with TRBJ1-1; D is possibly TRBD1 (5 bases). The CDR3 is made up of 14 amino acids. V shed 5 bases and J shed 3 bases, with 13 bases lying between them. CDR1 is MNHEY and CDR2 is SVGAGI in the germline V gene. CDR3 bases: TGTGCCAGCAGTCCGCGGGGCGTTGACACTGAAGCTTTCTTT. It specifies CASSPRGVDTEAFF.

This clone has only a few counts. V usage is TRBV9 and J usage is TRBJ2-1; D perhaps matches TRBD2 (5 bases). CDR1 SGDLS and CDR2 YYNGEE come from the germline V gene. V gave up 2 bases and J gave up 6 bases, with 12 bases separating them. CDR3 length: 14 residues. CDR3 amino acids: CASSVDLLANEQFF. The CDR3, as DNA: TGTGCCAGCAGCGTCGACCTCCTAGCCAATGAGCAGTTCTTC.

V gene TRBV7-2 combines with J gene TRBJ2-5; the D gene is possibly TRBD2 (6 bases). CDR1 and CDR2 (germline): SGHTA, FQGNSA. This CDR3 is built from 15 residues. V lost 0 bases and J lost 4, with 12 bases in between. The CDR3 coding sequence is TGTGCCAGCAGCTTAGCGACGGGGGTCGGAGAGACCCAGTACTTC. This encodes CASSLATGVGETQYF. Full variable domain (remainder filled in from reference TRBV7-2 and TRBJ2-5): GAGVSQSPSNKVTEKGKDVELRCDPISGHTALYWYRQSLGQGLEFLIYFQGNSAPDKSGLPSDRFSAERTGGSVSTLTIQRTQQEDSAVYLCASSLATGVGETQYFGPGTRLLVL.

V and J are TRBV7-2 and TRBJ2-3, with 7 nucleotides matching TRBD2. CDR1 is SGHTA, CDR2 FQGNSA, per germline. With 4 bases clipped from V and 8 bases from J, the junction kept 9 bases outside the gene matches. The CDR3 has 14 residues. The CDR3 DNA follows: TGTGCCAGCAGCTGGGGGACTACCGGAGGTACGCAGTATTTT. Protein product: CASSWGTTGGTQYF.

This chain connects TRBV14 to TRBJ1-3, with D perhaps TRBD1 (6 bases). This CDR3 comprises 18 residues. The germline V gene encodes CDR1 SGHDN and CDR2 FVKESK. The germline V and J ends were trimmed by 2 bases and 2 bases, with 19 bases remaining between them. The CDR3 here is CASSQRPRGAVAGNTIYF. In DNA, the CDR3 is TGTGCCAGCAGCCAAAGGCCACGGGGGGCAGTAGCTGGAAACACCATATATTTT.